This TCR beta chain was recovered during a study of blood T cells in healthy people across ages. This clonotype was detected ten times or more. A second PCR, run for roughly 7 to 12 cycles, used a sample-barcoded 5' primer plus a J-beta primer mix. Each CDR3 protein gets one entry after TCRdb re-called the 5' RACE reads with MiXCR. The table includes roughly 680,000 distinct CDR3 sequences, about half detected once. Germline V gives CDR1 SEHNR, CDR2 FQNEAQ (reference sequence). This CDR3 comprises 13 residues. Trimming pared 5 bases from V and 4 bases from J, leaving 10 bases between. The sequence came from a woman aged 60-75 years in good health. The specimen was blood. The chain employs TRBV7-9 and TRBJ2-3, with D perhaps assigned TRBD1 or TRBD2 (5 bases each). CDR3 bases: TGTGCCAGCAGCGCACGGGGCCCAGATACGCAGTATTTT. Translated, it gives CASSARGPDTQYF.